This TCR beta chain was recovered during a study of blood T cell repertoires in COVID-19 (dated by TCRdb to 2020 to 2021). With regard to the full study: Samples covering the acute and convalescent phases of COVID-19 were provided by collaborators in the United States, Italy and Spain. The prospective study material was composed of cDNA or gDNA derived from T cells, B-cell-depleted T cells, or PBMCs. The dataset comprised deeply sampled blood TCRbeta repertoires from subjects exposed to, actively infected with, or recovered from COVID-19. A freely available public database, intended as a resource for researchers studying the immune response to SARS-CoV-2, is where the repertoires were released. The samples were drawn from two sources: the first 160 participants of the ongoing ImmuneRACE study, and over 1,000 subjects contributed by 6 global collaborators. Sample metadata almost always included a de-identified subject ID, COVID-19 status, age in years and sex. Where available, HLA class I and class II types were taken from metadata supplied by the sample provider and were not determined by assay-based typing.

The collaborating institutions used their own protocols to collect whole blood in K2EDTA tubes. For TCRbeta analysis, collaborator samples were shipped as frozen whole blood, as isolated PBMCs, or as DNA extracted from either sample type. The germline V gene yields MNHEY for CDR1 and SVGAGI for CDR2. CDR3 length: 12 amino acids, cysteine to phenylalanine. Only CDR3 DNA remains: 36 bases, in frame from the first base. A distance of 9 bases separates the germline ends of V and J, which lose 4 bases and 5 bases respectively. Broad study findings and their caveats: The amount of clinical and demographic metadata varied by source and participant and was provided uncurated.

On this clone: Its antigen is unknown. Base qualities are not provided; no much larger clone lies one nucleotide away.

The immunoSEQ Assay, a bias-controlled multiplex PCR, was used to amplify TCRbeta CDR3 regions from genomic DNA. The authors' pipeline ran thus. The number of nucleated cells in each sample was estimated from the amplification of reference gene primers within the assay. Sequence reads were collapsed and filtered to measure the absolute abundance of every unique TCRbeta CDR3 rearrangement. For each sample, productive Simpson clonality was calculated as the square root of Simpson's diversity index over productive rearrangements. TCRdb mirrors the immuneACCESS table, restricted to in-frame sequences. Some clones are absent from its copies; in checked studies, under half trace to an unresolved V gene, and the reason for the others is unknown. That table supplies the V and J calls and clone size; D and trimming were determined from the DNA. For this sample there are about 130,000 clones; 70% to 90% appear just once. Roughly 13% of the sample lies in the top ten.

Sequenced: peripheral blood. The sequence was collected from a human donor in a cohort sampled during active COVID-19. This chain joins TRBV6-5 to TRBJ2-7, with no reliable assignment of the D segment. Read as DNA, the sequence is TGTGCCAGCAGTTCTACTACAAACGAGCAGTACTTC. It is translated as CASSSTTNEQYF.